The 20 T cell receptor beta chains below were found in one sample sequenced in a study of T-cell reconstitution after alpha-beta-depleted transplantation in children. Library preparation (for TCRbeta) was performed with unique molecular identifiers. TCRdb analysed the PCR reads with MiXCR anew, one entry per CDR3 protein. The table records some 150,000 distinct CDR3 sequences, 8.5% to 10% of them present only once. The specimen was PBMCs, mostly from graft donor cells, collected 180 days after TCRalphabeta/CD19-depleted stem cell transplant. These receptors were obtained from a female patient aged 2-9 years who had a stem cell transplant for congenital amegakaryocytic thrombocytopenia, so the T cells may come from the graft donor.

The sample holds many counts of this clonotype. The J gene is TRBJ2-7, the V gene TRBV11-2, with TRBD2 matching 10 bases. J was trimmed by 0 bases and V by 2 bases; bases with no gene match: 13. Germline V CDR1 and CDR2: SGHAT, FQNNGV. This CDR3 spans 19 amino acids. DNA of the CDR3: TGTGCCAGCAGCTTACCCCGGGGACTAGCGAGACCAAGCTCCTACGAGCAGTACTTC. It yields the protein CASSLPRGLARPSSYEQYF.

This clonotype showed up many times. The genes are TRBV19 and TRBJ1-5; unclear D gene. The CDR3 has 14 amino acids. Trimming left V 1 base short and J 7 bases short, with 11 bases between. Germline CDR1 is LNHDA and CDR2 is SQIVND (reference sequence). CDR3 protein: CASSIGPVNQPQHF. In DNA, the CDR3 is TGTGCCAGTAGTATAGGTCCAGTCAACCAGCCCCAGCATTTT.

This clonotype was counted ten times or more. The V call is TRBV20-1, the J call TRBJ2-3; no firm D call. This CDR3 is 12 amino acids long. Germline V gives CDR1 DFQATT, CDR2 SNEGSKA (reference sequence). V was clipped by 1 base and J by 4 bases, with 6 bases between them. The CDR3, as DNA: TGCAGTGCTAGAGGTCCCCCAGATACGCAGTATTTT. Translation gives CSARGPPDTQYF.

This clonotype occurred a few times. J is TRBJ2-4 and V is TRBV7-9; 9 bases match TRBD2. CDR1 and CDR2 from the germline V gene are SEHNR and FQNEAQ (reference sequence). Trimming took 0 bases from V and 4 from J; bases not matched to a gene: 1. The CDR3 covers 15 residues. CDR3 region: CASSLALAGKNIQYF. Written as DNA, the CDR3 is TGTGCCAGCAGCTTAGCGCTAGCGGGGAAAAACATTCAGTACTTC.

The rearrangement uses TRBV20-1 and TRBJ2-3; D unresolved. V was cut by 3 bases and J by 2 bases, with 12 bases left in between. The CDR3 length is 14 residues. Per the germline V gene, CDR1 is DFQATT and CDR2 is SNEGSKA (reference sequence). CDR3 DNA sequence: TGCAGTGCTAGTTCCTCACTATTCACAGATACGCAGTATTTT. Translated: CSASSSLFTDTQYF.

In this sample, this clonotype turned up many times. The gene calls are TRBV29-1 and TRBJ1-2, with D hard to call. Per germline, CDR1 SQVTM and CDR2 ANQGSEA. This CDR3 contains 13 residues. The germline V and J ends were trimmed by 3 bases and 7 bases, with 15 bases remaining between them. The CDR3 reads CSVEAIAIGGYTF. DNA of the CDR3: TGCAGCGTTGAGGCCATCGCTATCGGTGGCTACACCTTC.

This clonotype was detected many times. In DNA form, the CDR3 reads TGTGCCAGCAGGCTTCCAGGGAACACTGAAGCTTTCTTT. This gives the protein CASRLPGNTEAFF. This chain links TRBV2 with TRBJ1-1; no definite D call. V was pared by 6 bases and J by 1 base, with 9 bases between. The CDR3 spans 13 residues. In germline, CDR1 is SNHLY, CDR2 FYNNEI.

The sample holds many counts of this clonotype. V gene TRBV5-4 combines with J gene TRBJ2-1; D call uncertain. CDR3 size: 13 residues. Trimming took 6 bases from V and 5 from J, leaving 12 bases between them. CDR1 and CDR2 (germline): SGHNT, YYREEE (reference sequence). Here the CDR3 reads CASTKNHNNEQFF. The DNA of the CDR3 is TGTGCCAGCACCAAAAACCATAACAATGAGCAGTTCTTC. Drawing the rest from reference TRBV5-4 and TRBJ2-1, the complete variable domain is ETGVTQSPTHLIKTRGQQVTLRCSSQSGHNTVSWYQQALGQGPQFIFQYYREEENGRGNFPPRFSGLQFPNYSSELNVNALELDDSALYLCASTKNHNNEQFFGPGTRLTVL.

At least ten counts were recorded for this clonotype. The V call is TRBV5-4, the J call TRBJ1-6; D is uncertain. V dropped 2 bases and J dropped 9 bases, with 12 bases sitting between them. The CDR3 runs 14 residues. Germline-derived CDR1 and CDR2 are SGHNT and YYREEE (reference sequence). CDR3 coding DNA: TGTGCCAGCAGCTTCATGGGAGTCGGTTCACCCCTCCACTTT. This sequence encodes CASSFMGVGSPLHF.

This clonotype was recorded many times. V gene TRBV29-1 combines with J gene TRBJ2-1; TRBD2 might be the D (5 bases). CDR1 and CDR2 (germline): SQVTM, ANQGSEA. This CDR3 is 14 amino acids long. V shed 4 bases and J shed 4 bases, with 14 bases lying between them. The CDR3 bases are TGCAGCGTTGCATTCGGGCTAGCTTACAATGAGCAGTTCTTC. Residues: CSVAFGLAYNEQFF.

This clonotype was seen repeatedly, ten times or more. CDR3 residues: CASSLGGGTGSSLGNSPLHF. The CDR3 DNA is TGCGCCAGCAGCTTGGGAGGAGGGACAGGTTCATCCCTCGGTAATTCACCCCTCCACTTT. This rearrangement joins TRBV5-1 to TRBJ1-6, with 8 bases fitting TRBD1. Germline V gene lookup returns CDR1 SGHRS and CDR2 YFSETQ. The CDR3 totals 20 residues. V dropped 0 bases and J dropped 6; count of bases not matched to a gene: 17.

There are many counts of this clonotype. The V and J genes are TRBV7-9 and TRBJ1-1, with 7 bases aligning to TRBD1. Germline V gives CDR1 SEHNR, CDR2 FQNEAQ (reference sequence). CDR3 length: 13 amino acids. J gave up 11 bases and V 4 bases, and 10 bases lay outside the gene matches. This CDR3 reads CASSSELTGAAFF. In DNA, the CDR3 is TGTGCCAGCAGCTCAGAACTCACAGGGGCCGCTTTCTTT.

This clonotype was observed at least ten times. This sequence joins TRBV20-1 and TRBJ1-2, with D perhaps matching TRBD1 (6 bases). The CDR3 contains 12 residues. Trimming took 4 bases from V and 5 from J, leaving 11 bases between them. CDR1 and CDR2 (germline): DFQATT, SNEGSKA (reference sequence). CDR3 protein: CSATPDRYGYTF. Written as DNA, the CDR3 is TGCAGTGCTACGCCGGACAGATATGGCTACACCTTC.

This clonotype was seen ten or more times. The chain's CDR3 is CASSFTGSSYEQYF. For the CDR3, the DNA is TGTGCCAGCAGTTTTACCGGGAGCTCCTACGAGCAGTACTTC. The J gene is TRBJ2-7, the V gene TRBV12-3 or TRBV12-4, with D perhaps TRBD2 (6 bases). V lost 3 bases and J 0 bases, leaving 9 bases between the germline ends. CDR3 length: 14 amino acids.

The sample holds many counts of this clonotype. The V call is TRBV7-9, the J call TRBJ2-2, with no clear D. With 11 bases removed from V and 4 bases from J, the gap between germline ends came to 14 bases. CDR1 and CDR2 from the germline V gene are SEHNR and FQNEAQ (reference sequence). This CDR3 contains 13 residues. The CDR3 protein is CAVRARSTGELFF. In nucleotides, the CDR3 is TGTGCCGTAAGGGCGCGGAGCACCGGGGAGCTGTTTTTT.

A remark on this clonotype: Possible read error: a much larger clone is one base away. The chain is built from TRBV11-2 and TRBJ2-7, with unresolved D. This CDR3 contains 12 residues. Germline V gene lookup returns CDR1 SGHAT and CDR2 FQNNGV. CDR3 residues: CASSGRWAEQHF. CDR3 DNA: TGTGCCAGCAGCGGGCGTTGGGCCGAGCAGCACTTC.

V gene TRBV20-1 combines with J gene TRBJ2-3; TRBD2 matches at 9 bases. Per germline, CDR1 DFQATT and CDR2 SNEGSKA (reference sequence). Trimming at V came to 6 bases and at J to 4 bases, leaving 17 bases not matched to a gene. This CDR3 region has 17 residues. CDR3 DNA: TGCAGTGCCTTGACGGGGCTAGCGGGAAAAGGGGCAGATACGCAGTATTTT. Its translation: CSALTGLAGKGADTQYF.

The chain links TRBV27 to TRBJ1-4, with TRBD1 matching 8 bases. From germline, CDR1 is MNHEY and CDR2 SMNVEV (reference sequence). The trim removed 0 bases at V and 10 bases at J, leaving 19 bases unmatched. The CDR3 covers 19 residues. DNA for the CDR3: TGTGCCAGCAGTTTATCGGTGGACCAGCTAGGCAGGGGGCGCGGAAAACTGTTTTTT. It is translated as CASSLSVDQLGRGRGKLFF.

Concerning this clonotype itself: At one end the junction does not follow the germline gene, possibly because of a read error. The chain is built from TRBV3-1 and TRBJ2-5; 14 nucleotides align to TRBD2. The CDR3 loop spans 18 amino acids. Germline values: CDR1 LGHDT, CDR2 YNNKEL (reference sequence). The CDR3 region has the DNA TGTACCAGCAGTTTAAGGACTAGCGGGAGGTTGGTAAAAGAGACCCAGTACTTC. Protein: CTSSLRTSGRLVKETQYF.

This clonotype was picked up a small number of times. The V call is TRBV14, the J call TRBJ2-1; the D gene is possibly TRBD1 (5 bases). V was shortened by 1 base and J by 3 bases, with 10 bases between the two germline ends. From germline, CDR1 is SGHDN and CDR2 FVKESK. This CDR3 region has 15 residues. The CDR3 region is CASSQVGRVYNEQFF. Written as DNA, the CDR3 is TGTGCCAGCAGCCAAGTCGGCAGGGTCTACAATGAGCAGTTCTTC.